These 28 T cell receptor beta chains came from one sample sequenced in a study of cytomegalovirus exposure and HLA in healthy donors. PCR used 60 Vbeta primers and 13 Jbeta primers. Profiling relied on immunoSEQ multiplex PCR, and the TCRdb table lists in-frame clones only, not all of them. In the table there are around 99,000 clones, over 75% of which are singletons. The material sequenced was PBMCs. All receptors come from a young man in good health and CMV-seronegative.

The gene calls are TRBV27 and TRBJ2-7, with 11 bases fitting TRBD2. CDR3 size: 20 residues. V dropped 8 bases and J dropped 2; count of bases not matched to a gene: 23. The germline V gene encodes CDR1 MNHEY and CDR2 SMNVEV (reference sequence). CDR3: CASQFSSPGLAGGETYEQYF. In DNA form, the CDR3 reads TGTGCCAGCCAGTTTAGTAGCCCGGGCCTAGCGGGGGGCGAAACCTACGAGCAGTACTTC.

The chain joins TRBV30 to TRBJ1-3, with D possibly being TRBD1 (5 bases). This CDR3 contains 14 residues. Germline V gene sequence: CDR1 GTSNPN, CDR2 SVGIG (reference sequence). V was pared by 2 bases and J by 0 bases, with 8 bases between. CDR3 in amino acids: CAWSRDFSGNTIYF. The DNA of the CDR3 is TGTGCCTGGAGTAGGGACTTCTCTGGAAACACCATATATTTT.

This chain connects TRBV27 to TRBJ2-7; the D gene is possibly TRBD1 (6 bases). CDR3 length: 13 residues. Trimming took 6 bases from V and 4 from J, leaving 13 bases between them. Germline-derived CDR1 and CDR2 are MNHEY and SMNVEV (reference sequence). The CDR3 loop reads CASSGQGRYEQYF. The CDR3, as DNA: TGTGCCAGCAGCGGTCAGGGGAGATACGAGCAGTACTTC.

The genes are TRBV7-9 and TRBJ1-2, with a tentative D call TRBD1 (6 bases). The germline V and J ends were trimmed by 2 bases and 3 bases, with 10 bases remaining between them. The CDR3 is 14 residues long. Germline assignment: CDR1 SEHNR and CDR2 FQNEAQ (reference sequence). CDR3 residues: CASSLLGGDYGYTF. CDR3 coding DNA: TGTGCCAGCAGCTTACTAGGGGGGGACTATGGCTACACCTTC.

This clone was detected a few times. The rearrangement joins TRBV4-1 to TRBJ1-1; D not resolved. The V gene lost 3 bases and the J gene lost 8 bases, with 10 bases spanning the gap. The CDR3 spans 12 residues. CDR1 and CDR2 (germline): MGHRA, YSYEKL. The CDR3 DNA reads as TGCGCCAGCAGCCATGGAGTTAGGGAAGCTTTCTTT. It specifies CASSHGVREAFF.

This clone was recorded only once. J is TRBJ2-7 and V is TRBV15; D might be TRBD2 (7 bases). CDR3 length equals 16 residues. Between the trimmed V and J ends, which lost 2 bases and 3 bases, there was a span of 17 bases. Germline loops: CDR1 LNHNV, CDR2 YYDKDF (reference sequence). The CDR3 DNA is TGTGCCACCAGCAGACCCGGCGGGGGCGACCTCTACGAGCAGTACTTC. Residues: CATSRPGGGDLYEQYF.

The rearrangement joins TRBV27 to TRBJ1-1; D is uncertain. The CDR3 contains 13 residues. V lost 7 bases and J 3 bases, leaving 12 bases between the germline ends. The germline V gene encodes CDR1 MNHEY and CDR2 SMNVEV (reference sequence). For the CDR3, the DNA is TGTGCCAGCACTTCGGGGATCCACACTGAAGCTTTCTTT. This encodes CASTSGIHTEAFF.

The V gene is TRBV29-1, the J gene TRBJ2-7; 9 bases map to TRBD1. CDR1 is SQVTM, CDR2 ANQGSEA, per germline. The CDR3 totals 13 residues. The V segment lost 6 bases and the J segment 0 bases; nucleotides outside the gene matches: 3. CDR3 coding DNA: TGCAGCGTCCGGGACAGGGCCTCCTACGAGCAGTACTTC. Protein sequence: CSVRDRASYEQYF.

This rearrangement joins TRBV30 to TRBJ1-4, with 7 bases identical to TRBD1. This CDR3 is built from 13 residues. CDR1 GTSNPN and CDR2 SVGIG come from the germline V gene (reference sequence). Trimming cost V 2 bases and J 6 bases; bases outside gene matches: 3. The CDR3 sequence is CAWSPDRDEKLFF. For the CDR3, the DNA is TGTGCCTGGAGTCCTGACAGGGATGAAAAACTGTTTTTT.

This clone was found once. The rearrangement uses TRBV4-2 and TRBJ2-7; TRBD2 agrees at 13 bases. This CDR3 contains 17 residues. Germline lookup yields CDR1 LGHNA and CDR2 YNFKEQ. The V and J ends lost 4 bases and 7 bases, in that order; junction bases with no gene match: 13. DNA of the CDR3: TGTGCCAGCAGCCTTGAGGGACTAGCGGGGAGGGTGGGGGAGCAGTACTTC. Amino acids: CASSLEGLAGRVGEQYF.

The chain combines TRBV5-1 with TRBJ2-5, with D possibly being TRBD1 (5 bases). Germline assignment: CDR1 SGHRS and CDR2 YFSETQ. This CDR3 comprises 16 residues. V shed 1 base and J shed 3 bases, with 16 bases lying between them. In DNA form, the CDR3 reads TGCGCCAGCAGCTTGTTATCGGTGACAGCTAAAGAGACCCAGTACTTC. This codes for CASSLLSVTAKETQYF.

J is TRBJ1-2 and V is TRBV19; weak D call: TRBD1 (6 bases). The CDR3 extends over 14 amino acids. Trimming removed 7 bases from V and 3 bases from J, with 15 bases in between. Germline V lookup: CDR1 LNHDA, CDR2 SQIVND (reference sequence). The CDR3 DNA reads TGTGCCAGTAACAACCCGGGACAAGACTATGGCTACACCTTC. Protein product: CASNNPGQDYGYTF.

This rearrangement joins TRBV6-1 to TRBJ2-7; 9 nucleotides line up with TRBD1. Germline loops: CDR1 MNHNS, CDR2 SASEGT. V was pared by 1 base and J by 3 bases, with 4 bases of the junction left unmatched. The CDR3 spans 15 residues. CDR3 nucleotide sequence: TGTGCCAGCAGTGAAGAAATGACAGGGGGCTACGAGCAGTACTTC. Residues: CASSEEMTGGYEQYF.

The chain recombines TRBV5-5 with TRBJ1-1; a weak D match, TRBD1 (5 bases). Germline CDR1 SGHKS, CDR2 YYEKEE (reference sequence). With 0 bases removed from V and 5 bases from J, the gap between germline ends came to 14 bases. This CDR3 has 15 residues. The CDR3 nucleotides are TGTGCCAGCAGCTTGGGGGTTAGGGGAAGTACTGAAGCTTTCTTT. This gives the protein CASSLGVRGSTEAFF.

This chain joins TRBV29-1 and TRBJ2-7; 9 nucleotides align to TRBD1. The CDR3 is 13 residues long. The ends lost 7 bases at V and 5 bases at J; junction bases unmatched: 9. The V gene's germline CDR1 is SQVTM and CDR2 ANQGSEA. The CDR3 sequence is CSAGTGSSNEQYF. CDR3 DNA: TGCAGCGCAGGGACAGGGTCCAGCAACGAGCAGTACTTC.

This clone was seen only once. The chain links TRBV5-4 to TRBJ2-7; 9 bases are shared with TRBD1. CDR1 is SGHNT and CDR2 is YYREEE in the germline V gene (reference sequence). The CDR3 is made up of 14 amino acids. J gave up 5 bases and V 4 bases, and 7 bases lay outside the gene matches. In nucleotides, the CDR3 is TGTGCCAGCAGCCTCGGGACAGGGAAGGACGAGCAGTACTTC. It encodes CASSLGTGKDEQYF.

The chain has TRBV4-1 and TRBJ1-4; maybe TRBD1 (5 bases). V dropped 5 bases and J dropped 0 bases, with 7 bases sitting between them. Germline V gene lookup returns CDR1 MGHRA and CDR2 YSYEKL. The length of the CDR3 is 14 residues. Here the CDR3 DNA reads TGCGCCAGCAGCGGGGGGGCAACTAATGAAAAACTGTTTTTT. Its translation: CASSGGATNEKLFF.

Comment on this clone: Because it lacks the conserved phenylalanine or tryptophan at the end, this CDR3 is likely a read error. CDR3 coding DNA: TGTGCCAGCAGTGAAGCGGACTTTGGGCCAGCCTATGGCTACACCCTC. Translation: CASSEADFGPAYGYTL. The rearrangement joins TRBV6-1 to TRBJ1-2; D unclear. Germline assignment: CDR1 MNHNS and CDR2 SASEGT. The CDR3 length is 16 residues. Trimming cost V 0 bases and J 4 bases, with 15 bases left between them.

This sequence joins TRBV10-2 and TRBJ2-3; the match to TRBD1 covers 7 bases. V dropped 7 bases and J dropped 2; count of bases not matched to a gene: 6. From germline, CDR1 is WSHSY and CDR2 SAAADI. This CDR3 contains 14 residues. The CDR3 coding sequence is TGCGCCAGCAAGGGACAGAGTTCCACAGATACGCAGTATTTT. Its translation: CASKGQSSTDTQYF.

This clone was recorded once. The rearrangement uses TRBV19 and TRBJ1-1; D gene unclear. Germline V gives CDR1 LNHDA, CDR2 SQIVND (reference sequence). The CDR3 covers 14 residues. The V gene lost 7 bases and the J gene lost 3 bases, with 15 bases spanning the gap. This CDR3 is CASNPWAGDTEAFF. Written as DNA, the CDR3 is TGTGCCAGTAATCCCTGGGCTGGTGACACTGAAGCTTTCTTT.

The CDR3: CASSQGPGTGLNEQYF. In nucleotides, the CDR3 is TGCGCCAGCAGCCAGGGACCCGGGACAGGGTTAAACGAGCAGTACTTC. The V gene is TRBV4-1, the J gene TRBJ2-7; 9 nucleotides align to TRBD1. Trimming cost V 3 bases and J 5 bases; bases outside gene matches: 11. The CDR3 has 16 residues. Germline V gene lookup returns CDR1 MGHRA and CDR2 YSYEKL.

The J gene is TRBJ2-1, the V gene TRBV30; D not resolved. V shed 3 bases and J shed 4 bases, with 13 bases lying between them. This CDR3 comprises 14 residues. Germline V lookup: CDR1 GTSNPN, CDR2 SVGIG (reference sequence). CDR3 region: CAWSPARLYNEQFF. Written as DNA, the CDR3 is TGTGCCTGGAGCCCCGCTCGGTTGTACAATGAGCAGTTCTTC.

The chain employs TRBV4-1 and TRBJ1-1, with D possibly being TRBD1 (5 bases). The CDR3 runs 14 residues. V gave up 2 bases and J gave up 7 bases, with 14 bases separating them. CDR1 MGHRA and CDR2 YSYEKL come from the germline V gene. The CDR3 reads CASSQHGGWGEAFF. The CDR3 DNA follows: TGCGCCAGCAGCCAACATGGGGGGTGGGGTGAAGCTTTCTTT.

The chain uses TRBV6-4 and TRBJ1-6; a weak D match, TRBD1 (5 bases). This CDR3 comprises 16 residues. The germline V and J ends were trimmed by 7 bases and 6 bases, with 19 bases remaining between them. The germline V gene encodes CDR1 MRHNA and CDR2 SNTAGT. CDR3 sequence reads: CASTILGQNCNSPLHF. DNA for the CDR3: TGTGCCAGCACCATCTTAGGACAAAATTGTAATTCACCCCTCCACTTT.

CDR3 amino acids: CASSEYLQTSVGYTF. The DNA of the CDR3 is TGTGCCAGCAGTGAATATCTACAGACGTCAGTAGGCTACACCTTC. The chain has TRBV25-1 and TRBJ1-2; D not resolved. CDR3 length: 15 residues. CDR1 MGHDK and CDR2 SYGVNS come from the germline V gene. Trimming pared 0 bases from V and 8 bases from J, leaving 16 bases between.

This clone has more than one count but fewer than ten. The genes are TRBV5-8 and TRBJ2-4; TRBD1 matches 8 bases. The junction had 10 bases not matched to a gene; V was cut back by 5 bases and J by 3 bases. CDR3 length: 16 amino acids. The germline CDR1 and CDR2 sequences are SGHTS and YDEGEE. For the CDR3, the DNA is TGTGCCAGCAGACCATATCAGGGGGCTGGCAAAAACATTCAGTACTTC. It yields the protein CASRPYQGAGKNIQYF.

The gene calls are TRBV4-1 and TRBJ1-2; 8 nucleotides line up with TRBD1. V shed 0 bases, J shed 5 bases, and the junction held 11 bases outside the gene matches. Per germline, CDR1 MGHRA and CDR2 YSYEKL. This CDR3 has 17 residues. CDR3 coding DNA: TGCGCCAGCAGCCAAGATGACCTAAGGACAGGGATTTATGGCTACACCTTC. This encodes CASSQDDLRTGIYGYTF.

The rearrangement uses TRBV28 and TRBJ2-3; TRBD1 aligns across 7 bases. Per the germline V gene, CDR1 is MDHEN and CDR2 is SYDVKM. Unmatched junction bases numbered 13, after V lost 5 bases and J lost 5 bases. The CDR3 extends over 16 amino acids. The CDR3 reads CASSPARQGAGDTQYF. DNA of the CDR3: TGTGCCAGCAGTCCGGCCCGACAGGGTGCGGGAGATACGCAGTATTTT.